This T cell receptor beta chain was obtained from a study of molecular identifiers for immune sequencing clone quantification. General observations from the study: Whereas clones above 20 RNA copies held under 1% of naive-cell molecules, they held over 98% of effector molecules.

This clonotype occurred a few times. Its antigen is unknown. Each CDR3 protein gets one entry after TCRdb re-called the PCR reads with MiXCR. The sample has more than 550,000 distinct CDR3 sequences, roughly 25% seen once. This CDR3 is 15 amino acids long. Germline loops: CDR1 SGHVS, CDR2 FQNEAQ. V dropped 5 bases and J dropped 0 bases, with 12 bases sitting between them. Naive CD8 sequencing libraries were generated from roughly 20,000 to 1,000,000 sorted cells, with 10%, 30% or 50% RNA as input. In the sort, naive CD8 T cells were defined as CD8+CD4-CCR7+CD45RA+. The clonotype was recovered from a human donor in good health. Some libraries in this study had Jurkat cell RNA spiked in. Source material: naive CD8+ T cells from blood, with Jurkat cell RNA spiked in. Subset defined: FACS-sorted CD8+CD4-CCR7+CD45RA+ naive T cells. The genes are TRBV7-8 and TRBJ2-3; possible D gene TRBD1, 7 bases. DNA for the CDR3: TGTGCCAGCAGCGGCAGGGGGGAGAGCACAGATACGCAGTATTTT. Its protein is CASSGRGESTDTQYF.